This TCR beta chain is drawn from a study of blood T cell repertoires in COVID-19 (dated by TCRdb to about 2020). For the study in its entirety: Samples covering the acute and convalescent phases of COVID-19 were provided by collaborators in the United States, Italy and Spain. The prospective study material was composed of cDNA or gDNA derived from T cells, B-cell-depleted T cells, or PBMCs. Deeply sampled blood TCRbeta repertoires from subjects exposed to, actively infected with, or recovered from COVID-19 were included in the dataset. A freely available public database, intended as a resource for researchers studying the immune response to SARS-CoV-2, is where the repertoires were released. Samples came from the ongoing ImmuneRACE study (first 160 participants) plus 1,254 subjects from 6 global collaborators. A de-identified subject ID, COVID-19 status, age in years and sex were almost always included in the sample metadata. Where available, HLA class I and class II types were obtained from metadata supplied by the sample provider rather than from assay-based typing.

Results and caveats for the whole study, not just this receptor: How much clinical and demographic metadata was included differed by source and by participant, and the metadata was provided uncurated.

Including the terminal cysteine and phenylalanine, the CDR3 comprises 13 residues. Only the CDR3 DNA is retained, 39 bases long and in frame from the first base. CDR1 DFQATT and CDR2 SNEGSKA are derived from the germline V gene (reference sequence). Trimming removed 3 bases from V and 9 bases from J; the gene matches leave 8 bases unexplained. Whole blood was collected in K2EDTA tubes by collaborating institutions according to the institutions' own protocols. Collaborator samples were shipped for TCRbeta analysis as frozen whole blood, isolated PBMCs, or DNA extracted from either sample type. TCRbeta CDR3 regions were amplified from genomic DNA by means of the immunoSEQ Assay, a bias-controlled multiplex PCR. In the authors' own workflow: The number of nucleated cells in each sample was estimated by amplification of reference gene primers within the assay. To quantify the absolute abundance of each unique TCRbeta CDR3 rearrangement, sequence reads were collapsed and filtered. For each sample, productive Simpson clonality was calculated as the square root of Simpson's diversity index across productive rearrangements. The table was pulled from immuneACCESS by TCRdb, which kept in-frame rearrangements only. Such tables lose some clones; where checked, under half of the loss comes from unresolved V genes, and the rest has no known cause. That table supplies the V and J calls and clone size; D and trimming were determined from the DNA. The sample table shows about 180,000 clones, and about 90% are seen once. The ten largest make up around 21% of the sample.

Comment on this clone: The specificity of this receptor is unknown. Base qualities are missing; no much larger clone stands one base away.

The chain is made from TRBV20-1 and TRBJ1-2; TRBD1 matches 9 bases in the middle. The sequencing sample was made of peripheral blood. The origin of this receptor is a man between 65 and 85 years old with active or convalescent COVID-19. The DNA sequence is as follows: TGCAGTGCTAGTCGGGACAGGGATTGGAGCTACACCTTC. This codes for CSASRDRDWSYTF.